This T cell receptor (beta chain) originates from a study of cytomegalovirus exposure and HLA in healthy donors. Study-level background: When 398 donors were genotyped, roughly 82% of them were found to fall in the Caucasian-associated ancestry cluster.

Regarding this clone: Its specificity is unknown.

Primers included in the PCR were 60 Vbeta and 13 Jbeta primers. The protocol was immunoSEQ multiplex PCR, while the TCRdb copy is restricted to in-frame clones and leaves out a portion. The table includes fewer than 120,000 clones, around 84% detected once. The study's findings and limits: With later analysis, a missense DCLRE1C variant became linked to TCR beta V- and J-gene trimming. Presence/absence analyses supposed approximately even sequencing depth among donors.

Looked up from germline, CDR1 is MDHEN and CDR2 is SYDVKM. The CDR3 spans 16 residues. After removal of 5 bases from V and 2 bases from J, the junction contained 8 bases not matched to a gene. The receptor was isolated from a woman between 25 and 40 years old in good health and CMV-seronegative. The chain employs TRBV28 and TRBJ2-7; TRBD1 matches at 11 bases. The sequenced sample consisted of PBMCs. The CDR3 here is CASSATGQGAAYEQYF. The CDR3 bases are TGTGCCAGCAGTGCGACCGGACAGGGGGCCGCCTACGAGCAGTACTTC.